This T cell receptor (beta chain) was identified during a study of cytomegalovirus exposure and HLA in healthy donors. General study points: Among CMV-associated TCR beta chains, most appeared HLA-restricted in a later analysis. Immune exposure information comprised only CMV serostatus. Most of the TCR beta V segments (in an earlier analysis) were productive either about 90% or about 30% of the time.

Vbeta (60) and Jbeta (13) primers were used in the PCR. Produced via immunoSEQ multiplex PCR; TCRdb's table is partial and in-frame only. The sample shows approximately 170,000 clones, over 70% of them seen only once. Remarks on this clone: Its cognate antigen is unknown.

The donors, nominally healthy at sampling, likely had unrecorded immune exposures. In germline, CDR1 is SGDLS, CDR2 YYNGEE. This CDR3 is 15 amino acids long. The V gene end was trimmed by 2 bases and the J gene end by 5 bases; junction bases not matched to a gene: 7. Specimen: PBMCs. This chain joins TRBV9 and TRBJ2-3; 8 positions agree with TRBD2. The receptor was derived from a boy between 2 and 15 years old in good health and CMV-seronegative. In DNA form, the CDR3 reads TGTGCCAGCAGCGTCCCGGGAGGGCCCGGAGATACGCAGTATTTT. It translates to CASSVPGGPGDTQYF.